One and the same sample provided the 13 T cell receptor beta chains below, sequenced in a study of control samples from healthy donors and cancer patients. Only in-frame clones appear in the TCRdb table, and some are missing; sequencing was by immunoSEQ multiplex PCR. The sample lists about 120,000 clones, 80% to 90% occurring once. The source material was blood. The origin of the receptors is a man between 50 and 59 years old in good health.

This chain joins TRBV27 and TRBJ1-1; D is possibly TRBD1 (5 bases). Trimming pared 4 bases from V and 1 base from J, leaving 10 bases between. Germline V CDR1 and CDR2: MNHEY, SMNVEV (reference sequence). This CDR3 is built from 14 residues. CDR3 loop: CASSWGLSNTEAFF. The CDR3 nucleotides read TGTGCCAGCAGTTGGGGGTTATCGAACACTGAAGCTTTCTTT.

This clone was counted a single time. This chain connects TRBV4-2 to TRBJ2-7; 11 bases are shared with TRBD2. The V gene's germline CDR1 is LGHNA and CDR2 YNFKEQ. V was clipped by 1 base and J by 2 bases; unmatched bases: 10. There are 18 residues in the CDR3. The CDR3 DNA is TGTGCCAGCAGCCAAGTCCCCCTGACTAGCGGGGCCCCCTACGAGCAGTACTTC. As protein: CASSQVPLTSGAPYEQYF.

The rearrangement joins TRBV7-6 to TRBJ1-1, with TRBD1 matching over 11 bases. With 5 bases clipped from V and 8 bases from J, the junction kept 10 bases outside the gene matches. Germline CDR1 SGHVS, CDR2 FNYEAQ. The CDR3 contains 15 residues. The DNA of the CDR3 is TGTGCCAGCAGCCCTCGGACAGGGGGCATAGGGGAAGCTTTCTTT. This sequence encodes CASSPRTGGIGEAFF.

The V and J genes are TRBV29-1 and TRBJ2-1; tentative D call: TRBD2 (6 bases). Deletions cut 2 bases from V and 7 bases from J, with 12 bases between. The germline gives CDR1 SQVTM, CDR2 ANQGSEA. The length of the CDR3 is 13 residues. CDR3 nucleotide sequence: TGCAGCGTTGAACGTGGGGCGGGGAATGAGCAGTTCTTC. Its protein is CSVERGAGNEQFF.

The rearrangement links TRBV2 to TRBJ2-2; D uncertain. The CDR3 covers 13 residues. V was clipped by 3 bases and J by 5 bases, with 7 bases between them. Germline values: CDR1 SNHLY, CDR2 FYNNEI. CDR3 sequence reads: CASSERRTGELFF. In DNA form, the CDR3 reads TGTGCCAGCAGTGAGCGACGGACCGGGGAGCTGTTTTTT.

The genes are TRBV5-1 and TRBJ2-7, with 9 bases matching TRBD1. Germline values: CDR1 SGHRS, CDR2 YFSETQ. After removal of 4 bases from V and 4 bases from J, the junction contained 6 bases not matched to a gene. The CDR3 spans 14 residues. The CDR3, as DNA: TGCGCCAGCAGCACCCGACAGGGGGGGTACGAGCAGTACTTC. Translated, it gives CASSTRQGGYEQYF.

J is TRBJ2-1 and V is TRBV11-2, with TRBD2 identical over 10 bases. The length of the CDR3 is 16 residues. With V trimmed by 1 base and J by 7 bases, 7 bases remained unmatched. From germline, CDR1 is SGHAT and CDR2 FQNNGV. The CDR3 spells CASSLVGLALGNEQFF. The DNA for the CDR3 is TGTGCCAGCAGCTTAGTGGGACTAGCGCTAGGAAATGAGCAGTTCTTC.

A few counts support this clone. The chain is built from TRBV9 and TRBJ2-7, with D perhaps given as TRBD1 or TRBD2 (5 bases each). Germline V gene sequence: CDR1 SGDLS, CDR2 YYNGEE. This CDR3 is built from 15 residues. Trimming shortened V by 0 bases and J by 1 base, and 11 bases separated the two germline ends. DNA for the CDR3: TGTGCCAGCAGCGTAGGAGGGACCAATTCCTACGAGCAGTACTTC. This translates into CASSVGGTNSYEQYF.

The chain couples TRBV7-8 to TRBJ1-1; TRBD1 agrees at 7 bases. The CDR3 has 14 amino acids. Unmatched junction bases numbered 5, after V lost 7 bases and J lost 0 bases. The germline V gene encodes CDR1 SGHVS and CDR2 FQNEAQ. The CDR3 reads CASMTGPMNTEAFF. The CDR3 DNA is TGTGCCAGCATGACAGGGCCAATGAACACTGAAGCTTTCTTT. The variable domain in full, completed from reference TRBV7-8 and TRBJ1-1, reads GAGVSQSPRYKVAKRGQDVALRCDPISGHVSLFWYQQALGQGPEFLTYFQNEAQLDKSGLPSDRFFAERPEGSVSTLKIQRTQQEDSAVYLCASMTGPMNTEAFFGQGTRLTVV.

V usage is TRBV4-2 and J usage is TRBJ2-3; D might be TRBD1 or TRBD2, each matching 5 bases. CDR1 is LGHNA, CDR2 YNFKEQ, per germline. Trimming stripped 0 bases from V and 5 bases from J, with 12 bases between. This CDR3 region has 15 residues. CDR3 coding DNA: TGTGCCAGCAGCCAAGAAGTCCGAGGGGTAGATACGCAGTATTTT. The encoded protein is CASSQEVRGVDTQYF.

This chain connects TRBV6-1 to TRBJ2-7; 7 bases agree with TRBD1. Germline loops: CDR1 MNHNS, CDR2 SASEGT. This CDR3 is built from 15 residues. The trim removed 2 bases at V and 3 bases at J, leaving 7 bases unmatched. The CDR3 spells CASSESTGSYYEQYF. The CDR3 DNA is TGTGCCAGCAGTGAATCGACAGGGAGTTACTACGAGCAGTACTTC.

This clone was detected a few times. The gene calls are TRBV27 and TRBJ1-5, with D unresolved. This CDR3 is 14 amino acids long. CDR1 is MNHEY and CDR2 is SMNVEV in the germline V gene (reference sequence). V lost 5 bases and J 0 bases, leaving 8 bases between the germline ends. CDR3 nucleotides: TGTGCCAGCAGTCCACGGGATAGCAATCAGCCCCAGCATTTT. Amino acid sequence: CASSPRDSNQPQHF.

V and J are TRBV28 and TRBJ1-2; 10 bases are shared with TRBD1. Trimming removed 9 bases from V and 8 bases from J; junction bases left unmatched: 9. The germline gives CDR1 MDHEN, CDR2 SYDVKM. CDR3 length equals 13 residues. The CDR3 nucleotides are TGTGCCAGTCGGGGACAGGGGCCCCCGGGCTACACCTTC. Protein product: CASRGQGPPGYTF.